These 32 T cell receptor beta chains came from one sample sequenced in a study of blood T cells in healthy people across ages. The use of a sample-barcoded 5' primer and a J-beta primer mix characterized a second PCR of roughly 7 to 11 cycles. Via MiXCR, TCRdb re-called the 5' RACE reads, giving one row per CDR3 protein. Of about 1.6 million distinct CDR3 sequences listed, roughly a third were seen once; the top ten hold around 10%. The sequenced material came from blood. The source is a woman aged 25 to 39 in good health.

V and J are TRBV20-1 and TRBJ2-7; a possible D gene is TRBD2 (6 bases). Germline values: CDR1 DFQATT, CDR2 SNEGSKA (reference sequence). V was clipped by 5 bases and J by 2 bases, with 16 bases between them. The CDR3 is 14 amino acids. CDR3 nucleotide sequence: TGCAGTGCTCCTAGAACTAGCCCCACCTACGAGCAGTACTTC. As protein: CSAPRTSPTYEQYF.

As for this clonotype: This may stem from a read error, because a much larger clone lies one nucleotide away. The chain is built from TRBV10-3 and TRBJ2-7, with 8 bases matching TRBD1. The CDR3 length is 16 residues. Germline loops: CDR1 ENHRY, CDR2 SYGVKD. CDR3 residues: CAISENDRGPPYKQYF. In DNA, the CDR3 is TGTGCCATCAGTGAGAACGACAGGGGTCCCCCCTACAAGCAGTACTTC.

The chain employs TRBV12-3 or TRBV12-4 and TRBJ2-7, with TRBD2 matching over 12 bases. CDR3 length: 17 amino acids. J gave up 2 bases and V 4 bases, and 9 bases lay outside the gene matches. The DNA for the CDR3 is TGTGCCAGCAGTTCCCCCGGACTAGCGGGGTCCCCCTACGAGCAGTACTTC. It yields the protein CASSSPGLAGSPYEQYF.

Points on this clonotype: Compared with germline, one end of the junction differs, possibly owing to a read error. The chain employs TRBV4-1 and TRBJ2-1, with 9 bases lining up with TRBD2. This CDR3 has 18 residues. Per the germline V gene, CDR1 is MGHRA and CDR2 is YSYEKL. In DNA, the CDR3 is TGCGCCGGCAGCCAAGATAGAGCGAGCGGGGGGAACTACAATGAGCAGTTCTTC. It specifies CAGSQDRASGGNYNEQFF.

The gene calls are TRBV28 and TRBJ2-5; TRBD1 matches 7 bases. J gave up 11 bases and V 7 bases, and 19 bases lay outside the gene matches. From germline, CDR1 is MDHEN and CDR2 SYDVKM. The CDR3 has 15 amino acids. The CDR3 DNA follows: TGTGCCAGCAATTCTCGGACAGGACTGGCTGAGGAGCAGTACTTC. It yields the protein CASNSRTGLAEEQYF.

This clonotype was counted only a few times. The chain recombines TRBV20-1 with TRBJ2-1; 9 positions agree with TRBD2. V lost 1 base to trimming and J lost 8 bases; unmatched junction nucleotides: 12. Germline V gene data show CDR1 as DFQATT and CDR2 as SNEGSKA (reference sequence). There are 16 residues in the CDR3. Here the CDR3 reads CSARVTSGGPGDEQFF. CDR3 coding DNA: TGCAGTGCTAGAGTAACAAGCGGGGGGCCGGGGGATGAGCAGTTCTTC.

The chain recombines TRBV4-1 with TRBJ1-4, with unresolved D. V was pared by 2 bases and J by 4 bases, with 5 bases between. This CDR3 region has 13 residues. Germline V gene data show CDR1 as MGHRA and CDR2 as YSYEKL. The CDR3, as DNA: TGCGCCAGCAGCCAAATCGTTAATGAAAAACTGTTTTTT. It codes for CASSQIVNEKLFF.

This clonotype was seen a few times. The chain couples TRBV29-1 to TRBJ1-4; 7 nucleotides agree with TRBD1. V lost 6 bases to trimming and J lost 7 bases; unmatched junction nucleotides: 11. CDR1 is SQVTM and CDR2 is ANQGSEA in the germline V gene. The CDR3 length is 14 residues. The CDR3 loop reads CSVATGYPSEKLFF. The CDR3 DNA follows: TGCAGCGTCGCGACAGGGTACCCCAGTGAAAAACTGTTTTTT.

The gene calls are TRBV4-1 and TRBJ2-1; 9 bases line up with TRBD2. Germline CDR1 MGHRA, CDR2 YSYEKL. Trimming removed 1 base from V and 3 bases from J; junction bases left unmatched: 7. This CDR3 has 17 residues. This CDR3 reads CASSQVFERGVYNEQFF. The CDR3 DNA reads TGCGCCAGCAGCCAAGTTTTTGAGCGGGGGGTCTACAATGAGCAGTTCTTC.

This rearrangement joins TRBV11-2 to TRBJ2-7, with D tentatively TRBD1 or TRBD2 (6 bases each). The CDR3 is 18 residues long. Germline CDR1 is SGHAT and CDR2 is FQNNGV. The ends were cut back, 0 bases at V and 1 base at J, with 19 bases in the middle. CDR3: CASSLDRLGGLNSYEQYF. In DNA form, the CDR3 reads TGTGCCAGCAGCTTAGATCGGTTGGGGGGCTTGAATTCCTACGAGCAGTACTTC.

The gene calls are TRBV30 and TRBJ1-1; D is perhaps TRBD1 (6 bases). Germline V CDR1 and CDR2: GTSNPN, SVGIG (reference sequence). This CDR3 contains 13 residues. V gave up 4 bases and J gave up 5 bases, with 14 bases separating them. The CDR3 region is CAWTGAGATEAFF. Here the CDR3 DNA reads TGTGCCTGGACGGGGGCAGGGGCTACTGAAGCTTTCTTT.

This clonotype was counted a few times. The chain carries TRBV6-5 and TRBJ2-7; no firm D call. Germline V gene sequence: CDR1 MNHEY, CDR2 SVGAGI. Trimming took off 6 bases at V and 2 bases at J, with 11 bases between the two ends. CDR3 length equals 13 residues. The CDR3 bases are TGTGCCAGCAGCCCCCCACTAACCTACGAGCAGTACTTC. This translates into CASSPPLTYEQYF.

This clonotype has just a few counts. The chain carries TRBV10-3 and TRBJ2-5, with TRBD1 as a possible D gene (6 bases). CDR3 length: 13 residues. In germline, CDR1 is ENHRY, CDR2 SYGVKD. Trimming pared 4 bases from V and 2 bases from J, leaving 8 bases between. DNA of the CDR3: TGTGCCATCAGTGTTGGACAGCAAGAGACCCAGTACTTC. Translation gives CAISVGQQETQYF.

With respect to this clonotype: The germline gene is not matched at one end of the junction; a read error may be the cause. The CDR3 loop is CTSSQSGATGTYEQYF. The CDR3 DNA reads as TGCACCAGCAGCCAGAGCGGGGCGACAGGGACGTACGAGCAGTACTTC. The chain joins TRBV4-1 to TRBJ2-7; possibly TRBD1 or TRBD2 for D (7 bases each). The CDR3 runs 16 residues. Germline CDR1 reads MGHRA; CDR2 reads YSYEKL.

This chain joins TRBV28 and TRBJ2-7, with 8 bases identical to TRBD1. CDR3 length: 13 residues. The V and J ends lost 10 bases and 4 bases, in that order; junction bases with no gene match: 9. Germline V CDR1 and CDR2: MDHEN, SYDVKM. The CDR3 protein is CAITDRVGYEQYF. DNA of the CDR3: TGTGCCATCACGGACAGGGTTGGATACGAGCAGTACTTC.

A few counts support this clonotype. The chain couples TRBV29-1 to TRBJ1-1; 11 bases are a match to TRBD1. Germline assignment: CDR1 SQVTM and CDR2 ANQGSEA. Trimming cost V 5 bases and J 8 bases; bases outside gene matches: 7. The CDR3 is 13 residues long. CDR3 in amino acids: CSVHRDRGDEAFF. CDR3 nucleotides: TGCAGCGTTCACCGGGACAGGGGGGACGAAGCTTTCTTT.

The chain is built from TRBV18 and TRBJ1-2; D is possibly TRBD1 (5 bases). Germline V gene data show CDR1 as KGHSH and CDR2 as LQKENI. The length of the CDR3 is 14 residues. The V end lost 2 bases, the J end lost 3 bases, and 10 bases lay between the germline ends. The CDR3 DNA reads TGTGCCAGCTCACCAAGTCCGGGGCACTATGGCTACACCTTC. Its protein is CASSPSPGHYGYTF.

The DNA of the CDR3 is TGTGCCAGCAGTTATGTCAGCAATCAGCCCCAGCATTTT. Translated: CASSYVSNQPQHF. The chain is built from TRBV6-1 and TRBJ1-5, with D hard to call. Germline loops: CDR1 MNHNS, CDR2 SASEGT. The CDR3 runs to 13 residues. Trimming cost V 5 bases and J 1 base, with 6 bases left between them.

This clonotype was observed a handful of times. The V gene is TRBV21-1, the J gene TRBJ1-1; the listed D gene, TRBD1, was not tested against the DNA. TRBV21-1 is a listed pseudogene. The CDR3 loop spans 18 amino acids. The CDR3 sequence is CASSPVAKRQGRGTEAFF. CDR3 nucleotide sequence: TGTGCCAGCAGCCCAGTCGCGAAAAGACAGGGTAGAGGCACTGAAGCTTTCTTT.

The CDR3 sequence: CASSQTRLEQYF. CDR3 coding DNA: TGTGCCAGCAGTCAGACTAGGCTTGAGCAGTACTTC. This rearrangement joins TRBV12-3 or TRBV12-4 to TRBJ2-7; a weak D match, TRBD2 (6 bases). The germline V and J ends were trimmed by 5 bases and 7 bases, with 12 bases remaining between them. This CDR3 contains 12 residues.

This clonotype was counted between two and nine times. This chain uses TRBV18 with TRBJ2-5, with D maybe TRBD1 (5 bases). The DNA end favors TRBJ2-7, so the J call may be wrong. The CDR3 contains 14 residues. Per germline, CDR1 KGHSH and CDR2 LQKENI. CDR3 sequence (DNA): TGTGCCAGCTCAAAATCATCAGGGCCTCTCGAGCAGTACTTC. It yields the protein CASSKSSGPLEQYF.

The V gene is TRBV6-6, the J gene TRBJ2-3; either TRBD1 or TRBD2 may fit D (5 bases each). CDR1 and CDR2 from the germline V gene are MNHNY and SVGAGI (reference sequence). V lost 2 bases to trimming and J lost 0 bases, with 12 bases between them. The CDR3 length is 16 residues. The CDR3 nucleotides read TGTGCCAGCAGTTACCGCCGGGACCCTAGCACAGATACGCAGTATTTT. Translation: CASSYRRDPSTDTQYF.

CDR3 amino acids: CAWSVRSGGYNEQFF. CDR3 nucleotides: TGTGCCTGGAGTGTACGTAGCGGGGGGTACAATGAGCAGTTCTTC. This chain links TRBV30 with TRBJ2-1; 10 nucleotides align to TRBD2. Germline V gives CDR1 GTSNPN, CDR2 SVGIG (reference sequence). J was trimmed by 4 bases and V by 0 bases; bases with no gene match: 3. The CDR3 covers 15 residues.

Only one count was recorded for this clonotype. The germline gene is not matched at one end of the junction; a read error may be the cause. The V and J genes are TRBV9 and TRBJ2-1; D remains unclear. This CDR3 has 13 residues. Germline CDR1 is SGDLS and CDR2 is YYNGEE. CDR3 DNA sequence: TGCGCCAGCAGCGTAGTACTGGACAATGAGCAGTTCTTC. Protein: CASSVVLDNEQFF.

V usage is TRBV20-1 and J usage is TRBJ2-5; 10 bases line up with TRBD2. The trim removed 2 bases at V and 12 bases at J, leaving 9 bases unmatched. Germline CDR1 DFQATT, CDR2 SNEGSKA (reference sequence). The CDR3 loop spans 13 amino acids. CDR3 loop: CSARQAGGSAEYF. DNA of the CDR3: TGCAGTGCTAGACAAGCGGGGGGGTCAGCGGAGTACTTC.

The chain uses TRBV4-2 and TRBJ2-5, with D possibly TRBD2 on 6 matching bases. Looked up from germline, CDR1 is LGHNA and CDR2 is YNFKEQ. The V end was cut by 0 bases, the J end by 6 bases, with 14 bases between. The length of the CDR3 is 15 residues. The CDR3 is CASSQDSAGRQTQYF. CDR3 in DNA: TGTGCCAGCAGCCAAGATTCGGCAGGGAGGCAGACCCAGTACTTC.

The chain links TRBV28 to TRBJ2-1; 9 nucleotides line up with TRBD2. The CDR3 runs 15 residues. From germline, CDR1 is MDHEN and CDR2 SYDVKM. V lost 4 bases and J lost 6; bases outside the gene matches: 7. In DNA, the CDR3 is TGTGCCAGCAGTTGGGGCGGGAGGGCTGGCAATGAGCAGTTCTTC. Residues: CASSWGGRAGNEQFF.

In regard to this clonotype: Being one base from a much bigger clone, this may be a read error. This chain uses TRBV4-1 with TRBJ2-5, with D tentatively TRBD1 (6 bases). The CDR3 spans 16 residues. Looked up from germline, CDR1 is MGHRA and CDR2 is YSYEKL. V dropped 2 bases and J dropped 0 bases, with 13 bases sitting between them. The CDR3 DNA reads TGCGCCAGCAGCCAATTTGGAAAGGGGGACCAAGAGACCCAGTACTTC. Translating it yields CASSQFGKGDQETQYF.

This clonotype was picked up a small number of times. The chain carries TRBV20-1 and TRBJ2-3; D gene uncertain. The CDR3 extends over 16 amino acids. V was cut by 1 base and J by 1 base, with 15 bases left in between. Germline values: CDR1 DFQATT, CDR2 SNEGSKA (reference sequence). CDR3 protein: CSARVFSWNRTDTQYF. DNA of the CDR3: TGCAGTGCTAGAGTATTCTCGTGGAATCGCACAGATACGCAGTATTTT.

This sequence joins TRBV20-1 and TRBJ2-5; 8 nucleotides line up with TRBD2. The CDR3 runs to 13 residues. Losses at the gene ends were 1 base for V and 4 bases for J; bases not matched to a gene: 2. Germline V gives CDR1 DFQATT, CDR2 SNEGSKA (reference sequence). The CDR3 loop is CSARASGSETQYF. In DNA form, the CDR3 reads TGCAGTGCTAGAGCTAGCGGGTCAGAGACCCAGTACTTC.

The CDR3 reads CASSLGRGLWDTQYF. In DNA, the CDR3 is TGCGCCAGCAGCTTGGGACGGGGGCTATGGGATACGCAGTATTTT. The rearrangement links TRBV5-1 to TRBJ2-3, with D possibly being TRBD1 or TRBD2 (6 bases each). The CDR3 loop spans 15 amino acids. Germline V gives CDR1 SGHRS, CDR2 YFSETQ. The V gene lost 0 bases and the J gene lost 6 bases, with 14 bases spanning the gap.

The CDR3 DNA reads TGTGCCAGCAGCCATCGAAGCGGGCTAACCCAAGAGACCCAGTACTTC. Amino acid sequence: CASSHRSGLTQETQYF. The chain carries TRBV7-7 and TRBJ2-5; maybe TRBD2 (6 bases). CDR1 and CDR2 from the germline V gene are SSHAT and FNYEAQ (reference sequence). This CDR3 contains 16 residues. V lost 5 bases and J 1 base, leaving 17 bases between the germline ends. Complete variable domain (other parts from reference TRBV7-7 and TRBJ2-5): GAGVSQSPRYKVTKRGQDVTLRCDPISSHATLYWYQQALGQGPEFLTYFNYEAQPDKSGLPSDRFSAERPEGSISTLTIQRTEQRDSAMYRCASSHRSGLTQETQYFGPGTRLLVL.